The entry below describes one TCR beta chain. Its antigen is unknown. The record originates from a study of OX40 agonist ivuxolimab in advanced cancers. Background on the study: Patients received intravenous ivuxolimab every 2 weeks at 0.01 to 10 mg/kg. Prior anti-PD-1, anti-PD-L1 or anti-CTLA-4 therapy did not bar entry, and 30% to 40% had some.

Findings and limits, study-wide: Individuals who were partial responders at 0.1-3.0 mg/kg had clonal expansion that ranked among the lowest.

The table came from immunoSEQ multiplex PCR; TCRdb's copy has only in-frame clones and leaves some out. Among tens of thousands of clones listed, around 90% were seen once. This specimen was CD4+ or CD8+ T cells sorted from blood, taken in a trial of the OX40 agonist ivuxolimab. The clonotype was recovered from an adult with an advanced solid tumor such as melanoma, head and neck, liver or kidney cancer.

CDR3 bases: TGTGCCAGCAGTTCCCACAGGGGAGGTAATGAAAAACTGTTTTTT. It yields the protein CASSSHRGGNEKLFF. The chain joins TRBV6-5 to TRBJ1-4; 7 positions match TRBD1. Trimming took 4 bases from V and 4 from J; bases not matched to a gene: 6. CDR3 length equals 15 residues. Germline values: CDR1 MNHEY, CDR2 SVGAGI.